The 28 T cell receptor beta chains listed next were all sequenced from one sample in a study of blood T cell repertoires in COVID-19. Assay: immunoSEQ multiplex PCR; the TCRdb copy retains only in-frame clones and omits some. The table includes a few hundred thousand clones, around 87% detected once. Sequencing was performed on PBMCs or T cells enriched from blood (not recorded which). Receptors were obtained from a woman aged 18-29 years with acute COVID-19.

V gene TRBV7-2 combines with J gene TRBJ2-1, with 8 bases aligning to TRBD2. CDR1 is SGHTA and CDR2 is FQGNSA in the germline V gene. V was clipped by 0 bases and J by 3 bases; unmatched bases: 7. The CDR3 loop spans 17 amino acids. The CDR3 nucleotides are TGTGCCAGCAGCTTAGCTTTTCGGACTAGCCGCTACAATGAGCAGTTCTTC. It encodes CASSLAFRTSRYNEQFF.

The chain is built from TRBV10-1 and TRBJ2-7, with D possibly being TRBD1 (5 bases). This CDR3 is built from 13 residues. The V gene lost 3 bases and the J gene lost 2 bases, with 8 bases spanning the gap. Germline-derived CDR1 and CDR2 are WNHNN and SYGVQD (reference sequence). The CDR3 protein is CASSESGTYEQYF. The CDR3 DNA follows: TGCGCCAGCAGTGAATCAGGGACCTACGAGCAGTACTTC.

The chain is built from TRBV6-5 and TRBJ2-4, with no clear D. V was shortened by 6 bases and J by 2 bases, with 8 bases between the two germline ends. Per germline, CDR1 MNHEY and CDR2 SVGAGI. The CDR3 spans 13 residues. CDR3 region: CASRASSKNIQYF. CDR3 sequence (DNA): TGTGCCAGCAGGGCTAGTTCCAAAAACATTCAGTACTTC.

This chain links TRBV10-2 with TRBJ2-1, with 8 bases that match TRBD2. V shed 3 bases, J shed 8 bases, and the junction held 6 bases outside the gene matches. This CDR3 comprises 14 residues. Per germline, CDR1 WSHSY and CDR2 SAAADI. The CDR3 spells CASSEGTSFYEQFF. The CDR3 DNA reads as TGCGCCAGCAGTGAAGGGACTAGTTTTTATGAGCAGTTCTTC.

This clone was seen a few times. V is TRBV27 and J is TRBJ1-4; 9 bases map to TRBD1. The CDR3 sequence is 16 residues long. J was trimmed by 4 bases and V by 4 bases; bases with no gene match: 7. Germline lookup yields CDR1 MNHEY and CDR2 SMNVEV (reference sequence). CDR3 sequence (DNA): TGTGCCAGCAGTTCGGACAGGGGAGGCGTTAATGAAAAACTGTTTTTT. Amino acids: CASSSDRGGVNEKLFF.

This sequence joins TRBV7-9 and TRBJ2-7, with TRBD2 matching over 8 bases. The germline V gene encodes CDR1 SEHNR and CDR2 FQNEAQ (reference sequence). The CDR3 loop spans 16 amino acids. J gave up 0 bases and V 2 bases, and 6 bases lay outside the gene matches. Here the CDR3 reads CASSLLGLETSYEQYF. CDR3 bases: TGTGCCAGCAGCTTATTGGGACTAGAAACCTCCTACGAGCAGTACTTC.

The CDR3 DNA reads TGTGCCAGCAGCCTGACAAGAGACAATGAGCAGTTCTTC. Its translation is CASSLTRDNEQFF. The rearrangement joins TRBV7-9 to TRBJ2-1; no firm D call. Between the trimmed V and J ends, which lost 5 bases and 5 bases, there was a span of 10 bases. This CDR3 comprises 13 residues. CDR1 SEHNR and CDR2 FQNEAQ come from the germline V gene (reference sequence).

The rearrangement uses TRBV27 and TRBJ2-6; 15 nucleotides agree with TRBD2. Germline CDR1 and CDR2: MNHEY and SMNVEV (reference sequence). J was trimmed by 0 bases and V by 4 bases; bases with no gene match: 10. The length of the CDR3 is 21 residues. In DNA form, the CDR3 reads TGTGCCAGCAGTTATGAGGGGACTAGCGGGGGGTGGAGCTCTGGGGCCAACGTCCTGACTTTC. This translates into CASSYEGTSGGWSSGANVLTF.

The V and J genes are TRBV7-6 and TRBJ1-2; a possible D gene is TRBD1 (5 bases). Germline V gene lookup returns CDR1 SGHVS and CDR2 FNYEAQ. This CDR3 has 13 amino acids. V shed 6 bases and J shed 1 base, with 9 bases lying between them. The CDR3 DNA reads as TGTGCCAGCAGGGGGACTGATAACTATGGCTACACCTTC. Encoded protein: CASRGTDNYGYTF. Full variable domain (missing parts from reference TRBV7-6 and TRBJ1-2): GAGVSQSPRYKVTKRGQDVALRCDPISGHVSLYWYRQALGQGPEFLTYFNYEAQQDKSGLPNDRFSAERPEGSISTLTIQRTEQRDSAMYRCASRGTDNYGYTFGSGTRLTVV.

The chain has TRBV3-1 (or the pseudogene TRBV3-2) and TRBJ2-4; 10 bases align to TRBD2. The CDR3 runs to 17 residues. CDR1 and CDR2 from the germline V gene are LGHDT and YNNKEL (reference sequence). V lost 2 bases to trimming and J lost 0 bases; unmatched junction nucleotides: 4. The CDR3 is CASSQKAGGLAKNIQYF. The CDR3 bases are TGTGCCAGCAGCCAAAAAGCGGGAGGGTTAGCCAAAAACATTCAGTACTTC.

The V and J genes are TRBV18 and TRBJ2-2, with a possible D match to TRBD2 (6 bases). Germline V CDR1 and CDR2: KGHSH, LQKENI. The CDR3 contains 13 residues. V gave up 3 bases and J gave up 6 bases, with 8 bases separating them. The CDR3 loop is CASSPRLAGELFF. The CDR3 DNA sequence: TGTGCCAGCTCACCTCGACTAGCCGGGGAGCTGTTTTTT.

The chain links TRBV6-5 to TRBJ2-7, with TRBD2 matching 7 bases. Germline assignment: CDR1 MNHEY and CDR2 SVGAGI. The ends lost 5 bases at V and 2 bases at J; junction bases unmatched: 6. The CDR3 runs to 14 residues. The CDR3, as DNA: TGTGCCAGCAGTAGACGGGGAGGGACCTACGAGCAGTACTTC. Protein: CASSRRGGTYEQYF.

The chain employs TRBV19 and TRBJ1-1; TRBD1 agrees at 7 bases. Germline CDR1 and CDR2: LNHDA and SQIVND (reference sequence). Trimming took 3 bases from V and 0 from J; bases not matched to a gene: 1. The CDR3 sequence is 14 residues long. CDR3 nucleotides: TGTGCCAGTAGTATCACAGGGGTGAACACTGAAGCTTTCTTT. This translates into CASSITGVNTEAFF.

This chain uses TRBV19 with TRBJ1-1, with no clear D. The CDR3 is made up of 13 amino acids. V gave up 0 bases and J gave up 5 bases, with 7 bases separating them. Per the germline V gene, CDR1 is LNHDA and CDR2 is SQIVND (reference sequence). This CDR3 reads CASSIDGETEAFF. The CDR3 nucleotides are TGTGCCAGTAGTATAGATGGAGAGACTGAAGCTTTCTTT.

This chain connects TRBV6-1 to TRBJ2-1, with D perhaps matching TRBD1 (5 bases). Between the trimmed V and J ends, which lost 1 base and 9 bases, there was a span of 10 bases. CDR3 length: 13 amino acids. Germline CDR1 is MNHNS and CDR2 is SASEGT. The CDR3 protein is CASSEVRVGEQFF. The CDR3 DNA sequence: TGTGCCAGCAGTGAAGTCAGGGTTGGTGAGCAGTTCTTC.

V and J are TRBV6-5 and TRBJ1-1, with 9 bases matching TRBD1. The CDR3 totals 13 residues. Germline V lookup: CDR1 MNHEY, CDR2 SVGAGI. The CDR3 region is CGSGTGFFTEAFF. In DNA, the CDR3 is TGTGGGTCCGGGACAGGGTTTTTCACTGAAGCTTTCTTT.

The V call is TRBV14, the J call TRBJ1-4; D is ambiguous. Trimming took off 2 bases at V and 3 bases at J, with 4 bases between the two ends. CDR3 length: 13 residues. Germline assignment: CDR1 SGHDN and CDR2 FVKESK. The CDR3 sequence is CASSQQANEKLFF. In DNA form, the CDR3 reads TGTGCCAGCAGCCAACAGGCTAATGAAAAACTGTTTTTT. The full variable domain, in which reference TRBV14 and TRBJ1-4 provide the parts outside the CDR3, is EAGVTQFPSHSVIEKGQTVTLRCDPISGHDNLYWYRRVMGKEIKFLLHFVKESKQDESGMPNNRFLAERTGGTYSTLKVQPAELEDSGVYFCASSQQANEKLFFGSGTQLSVL.

This chain joins TRBV5-5 and TRBJ2-1, with 10 bases that match TRBD2. The CDR3 is 20 amino acids. Per germline, CDR1 SGHKS and CDR2 YYEKEE (reference sequence). The V gene end was trimmed by 1 base and the J gene end by 5 bases; junction bases not matched to a gene: 18. CDR3 protein: CASSLKKVSIGLAEHNEQFF. DNA of the CDR3: TGTGCCAGCAGCTTGAAGAAGGTTTCGATCGGACTAGCGGAGCACAATGAGCAGTTCTTC.

The chain joins TRBV27 to TRBJ2-1, with 13 bases that match TRBD2. V was pared by 0 bases and J by 4 bases, with 9 bases of the junction left unmatched. From germline, CDR1 is MNHEY and CDR2 SMNVEV (reference sequence). The CDR3 contains 19 residues. In nucleotides, the CDR3 is TGTGCCAGCAGTTTATCCGGGACTAGCGGGGTGCGGCCATACAATGAGCAGTTCTTC. Translating gives CASSLSGTSGVRPYNEQFF.

This clone was seen only a few times. This chain uses TRBV9 with TRBJ1-1; D is ambiguous. Germline V CDR1 and CDR2: SGDLS, YYNGEE. This CDR3 is 14 amino acids long. Trimming cost V 0 bases and J 1 base, with 7 bases left between them. DNA of the CDR3: TGTGCCAGCAGCGTAGGTTCCCAGAACACTGAAGCTTTCTTT. It encodes CASSVGSQNTEAFF.

V is TRBV29-1 and J is TRBJ2-7, with D maybe TRBD2 (5 bases). Germline V gene data show CDR1 as SQVTM and CDR2 as ANQGSEA. V lost 4 bases, J lost 3 bases, and 10 bases lay in between. CDR3 size: 12 residues. CDR3 coding DNA: TGCAGCGTTGCTGCGGGTTACTACGAGCAGTACTTC. Translation: CSVAAGYYEQYF.

This rearrangement joins TRBV19 to TRBJ2-5, with 7 bases fitting TRBD2. The CDR3 sequence is 16 residues long. Germline CDR1 reads LNHDA; CDR2 reads SQIVND (reference sequence). V lost 6 bases and J lost 4; bases outside the gene matches: 14. The CDR3 spells CASSSRTRMRAETQYF. In nucleotides, the CDR3 is TGTGCCAGTAGCTCCAGGACTAGAATGAGGGCAGAGACCCAGTACTTC.

This clone was picked up one time. This chain links TRBV7-8 with TRBJ2-1; 14 bases are shared with TRBD2. With 8 bases clipped from V and 4 bases from J, the junction kept 4 bases outside the gene matches. From germline, CDR1 is SGHVS and CDR2 FQNEAQ. The CDR3 consists of 15 residues. This CDR3 reads CASLGTSGGYNEQFF. DNA of the CDR3: TGTGCCAGCTTAGGGACTAGCGGGGGTTACAATGAGCAGTTCTTC.

The chain couples TRBV30 to TRBJ2-7; 8 nucleotides agree with TRBD1. CDR1 and CDR2 (germline): GTSNPN, SVGIG (reference sequence). With V trimmed by 1 base and J by 2 bases, 4 bases remained unmatched. This CDR3 has 14 amino acids. CDR3 in DNA: TGTGCCTGGAGTGAAGGGACAGGCACCTACGAGCAGTACTTC. It codes for CAWSEGTGTYEQYF.

The chain uses TRBV5-4 and TRBJ2-1; 10 nucleotides align to TRBD2. This CDR3 is 18 amino acids long. Germline-derived CDR1 and CDR2 are SGHNT and YYREEE (reference sequence). The V gene end was trimmed by 2 bases and the J gene end by 1 base; junction bases not matched to a gene: 9. The DNA of the CDR3 is TGTGCCAGCAGCTTAGGCCTAGCGGGAGTGTCGTCCTACAATGAGCAGTTCTTC. Protein sequence: CASSLGLAGVSSYNEQFF.

The chain combines TRBV11-2 with TRBJ2-1; 8 bases map to TRBD2. Germline trimming cut 2 bases from V and 6 bases from J; bases unmatched to any gene: 6. The CDR3 is 15 residues long. Germline V gives CDR1 SGHAT, CDR2 FQNNGV. The CDR3: CASSLRGGGRNEQFF. The CDR3 nucleotides read TGTGCCAGCAGCTTACGGGGCGGGGGGCGCAATGAGCAGTTCTTC.

V usage is TRBV15 and J usage is TRBJ1-2; D not resolved. There are 14 residues in the CDR3. Deletions cut 0 bases from V and 2 bases from J, with 7 bases between. Germline assignment: CDR1 LNHNV and CDR2 YYDKDF (reference sequence). CDR3 nucleotides: TGTGCCACCAGCAGAGATGCCAGGAACTATGGCTACACCTTC. Translating gives CATSRDARNYGYTF.

The rearrangement joins TRBV4-1 to TRBJ1-1; D might be TRBD1 (5 bases). The CDR3 loop spans 14 amino acids. The V gene lost 2 bases and the J gene lost 2 bases, with 9 bases spanning the gap. From germline, CDR1 is MGHRA and CDR2 YSYEKL. CDR3 region: CASSQMGGNTEAFF. The CDR3 nucleotides are TGCGCCAGCAGCCAAATGGGGGGAAACACTGAAGCTTTCTTT.